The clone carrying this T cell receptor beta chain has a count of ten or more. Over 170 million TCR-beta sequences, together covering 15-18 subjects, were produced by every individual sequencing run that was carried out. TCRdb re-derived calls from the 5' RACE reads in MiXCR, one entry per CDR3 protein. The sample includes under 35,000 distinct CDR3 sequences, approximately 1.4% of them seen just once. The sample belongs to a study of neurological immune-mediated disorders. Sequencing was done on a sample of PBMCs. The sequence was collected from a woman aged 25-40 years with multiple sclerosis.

CDR3 sequence: CASSSTGGETQYF. Written as DNA, the CDR3 is TGTGCCAGCAGTTCGACAGGGGGAGAGACCCAGTACTTC. The gene calls are TRBV6-6 and TRBJ2-5; 9 bases fit TRBD1. CDR1 is MNHNY, CDR2 SVGAGI, per germline (reference sequence). Germline trimming cut 4 bases from V and 4 bases from J; bases unmatched to any gene: 1. This CDR3 is built from 13 residues.